A selection of T cell receptor beta chains follows, all from one sample in a study of blood T cell repertoires in COVID-19. The repertoire was sequenced with immunoSEQ multiplex PCR; TCRdb's copy has only in-frame clones and lacks some. This sample has some 150,000 clones, with approximately 78% found just once. Sequenced: peripheral blood. Source of these receptors: a man older than 75 with acute or convalescent COVID-19. CDR3s include the opening cysteine and the closing phenylalanine or tryptophan. D genes are given only for firm matches. Size is omitted from some rows. Given values are once, few, many or a class for expanded clones.

d_gene	abundance	v_gene	j_gene	CDR3aa	CDR3nt
.	.	TRBV5-4	TRBJ2-1	CASSPSPQRYNEQFF	TGTGCCAGCAGCCCTTCCCCCCAGAGGTACAATGAGCAGTTCTTC
.	once	TRBV7-8	TRBJ2-1	CASSGRTANNEQFF	TGTGCCAGCAGCGGACGGACAGCCAACAATGAGCAGTTCTTC
.	.	TRBV6-4	TRBJ2-1	CASSPSEAYNEQFF	TGTGCCAGCAGTCCGAGTGAAGCCTACAATGAGCAGTTCTTC
.	.	TRBV3-1/TRBV3-2	TRBJ1-3	CASSQGSRGYSGNTIYF	TGTGCCAGCAGCCAGGGCAGCAGGGGTTACTCTGGAAACACCATATATTTT
.	few	TRBV6-5	TRBJ1-5	CASSYGTDQPQHF	TGTGCCAGCAGTTACGGTACAGATCAGCCCCAGCATTTT
TRBD1	few	TRBV11-2	TRBJ2-5	CASSFSTGTEETQYF	TGTGCCAGCAGCTTTTCTACCGGGACAGAAGAGACCCAGTACTTC
TRBD2	once	TRBV13	TRBJ2-5	CASSERLAGQETQYF	TGTGCCAGCAGCGAGAGACTAGCGGGGCAAGAGACCCAGTACTTC
TRBD2	few	TRBV14	TRBJ2-1	CASSPLGSGVLYNEQFF	TGTGCCAGCAGCCCTTTAGGAAGCGGGGTCTTGTACAATGAGCAGTTCTTC
.	.	TRBV5-4	TRBJ2-6	CASSREYGANVLTF	TGTGCCAGCAGCAGGGAGTATGGGGCCAACGTCCTGACTTTC
TRBD1	.	TRBV19	TRBJ1-1	CASSIGQGRGAFF	TGTGCCAGTAGTATAGGACAGGGGAGGGGAGCTTTCTTT
.	.	TRBV11-2	TRBJ1-2	CASSLVGQGAQFKNYGYTF	TGTGCCAGCAGCTTAGTTGGACAAGGGGCCCAATTTAAGAACTATGGCTACACCTTC
TRBD1	.	TRBV28	TRBJ1-2	CASSLADRVERGYTF	TGTGCCAGCAGTTTAGCGGACAGGGTCGAGCGTGGCTACACCTTC
.	few	TRBV12-5	TRBJ1-6	CASGLVIGGTDNSPLHF	TGTGCTAGTGGTTTGGTAATCGGGGGAACCGATAATTCACCCCTCCACTTT
.	few	TRBV6-1	TRBJ2-7	CASSEDLGRGSYEQYF	TGTGCCAGCAGTGAAGATCTGGGGCGGGGTTCCTACGAGCAGTACTTC
.	once	TRBV3-1/TRBV3-2	TRBJ2-5	CASSQDSGSKTQYF	TGTGCCAGCAGCCAAGATAGCGGTTCCAAGACCCAGTACTTC
TRBD1	.	TRBV18	TRBJ1-1	CASSPDWTGGACGEAFF	TGTGCCAGCTCACCCGATTGGACAGGGGGCGCTTGCGGTGAAGCTTTCTTT
.	.	TRBV10-3	TRBJ2-7	CAISSRAGSGAYEQYF	TGTGCCATCAGTTCTCGGGCGGGGAGTGGGGCCTACGAGCAGTACTTC
.	.	TRBV24-1	TRBJ2-7	CATRIAGGVTYEQYF	TGTGCCACCAGAATCGCCGGCGGTGTTACCTACGAGCAGTACTTC
.	.	TRBV3-1/TRBV3-2	TRBJ2-3	CASSQVSGCTDTQYF	TGTGCCAGCAGCCAAGTGTCGGGATGCACAGATACGCAGTATTTT
.	.	TRBV6-2/TRBV6-3	TRBJ1-5	CASSLTGSQPQHF	TGTGCCAGCAGCTTGACAGGATCCCAGCCCCAGCATTTT
TRBD2	.	TRBV7-2	TRBJ2-2	CASSIQLAGANTGELFF	TGTGCCAGCAGTATTCAACTAGCGGGGGCGAACACCGGGGAGCTGTTTTTT
TRBD1	few	TRBV18	TRBJ2-5	CASSPQGARETQYF	TGTGCCAGCTCACCCCAGGGGGCGCGGGAGACCCAGTACTTC
.	few	TRBV11-3	TRBJ2-1	CASSLVGSLSSYNEQFF	TGTGCCAGCAGCTTAGTGGGTAGCTTAAGCTCCTACAATGAGCAGTTCTTC
TRBD1	.	TRBV11-2	TRBJ1-1	CASRGQLMNTEAFF	TGTGCCAGCAGGGGACAGCTAATGAACACTGAAGCTTTCTTT
TRBD1	once	TRBV13	TRBJ1-1	CASSLVGLQGADTEAFF	TGTGCCAGCAGCTTAGTGGGGCTGCAGGGGGCTGACACTGAAGCTTTCTTT
.	.	TRBV3-1/TRBV3-2	TRBJ2-7	CASSQVGPYEQYF	TGTGCCAGCAGCCAAGTCGGTCCCTACGAGCAGTACTTC
.	few	TRBV18	TRBJ2-2	CASSSQEGETGELFF	TGTGCCAGCTCTTCCCAAGAGGGAGAGACCGGGGAGCTGTTTTTT
TRBD2	.	TRBV5-1	TRBJ2-7	CASRARGDSYEQYF	TGCGCCAGCAGGGCGCGGGGGGATTCCTACGAGCAGTACTTC
TRBD1	once	TRBV11-1	TRBJ1-1	CASSLETGVGTEAFF	TGTGCCAGCAGCTTAGAGACAGGGGTGGGCACTGAAGCTTTCTTT
TRBD1	few	TRBV15	TRBJ1-2	CATSRPGTGVGGYTF	TGTGCCACCAGCAGACCCGGGACAGGGGTAGGTGGCTACACCTTC
TRBD2	once	TRBV5-6	TRBJ2-3	CASSLVLAGGTDTQYF	TGTGCCAGCAGCTTGGTGCTAGCGGGGGGGACAGATACGCAGTATTTT
TRBD1	.	TRBV30	TRBJ1-1	CAWSGQGANTEAFF	TGTGCCTGGAGTGGACAGGGCGCGAACACTGAAGCTTTCTTT
.	.	TRBV5-1	TRBJ1-2	CASSLRLRAVDFGYTF	TGCGCCAGCAGCTTGCGGCTCAGGGCGGTTGACTTTGGCTACACCTTC
.	.	TRBV5-6	TRBJ1-1	CASSLVAQNTEAFF	TGTGCCAGCAGCTTGGTAGCGCAGAACACTGAAGCTTTCTTT
.	.	TRBV5-4	TRBJ2-4	CASSLARRKNIQYF	TGTGCCAGCAGCTTGGCTCGGAGAAAAAACATTCAGTACTTC
TRBD2	.	TRBV23-1	TRBJ2-7	CASSPREDYEQYF	TGCGCCAGCAGTCCCCGGGAGGACTACGAGCAGTACTTC
TRBD1	once	TRBV19	TRBJ1-2	CASRTGAYGYTF	TGTGCCAGTAGAACAGGGGCCTATGGCTACACCTTC
.	.	TRBV12-3/TRBV12-4	TRBJ1-1	CASRYRGLTEAFF	TGTGCCAGCAGATATAGGGGACTGACTGAAGCTTTCTTT
TRBD2	.	TRBV6-2/TRBV6-3	TRBJ2-7	CASSSPGLAGTYEQYF	TGTGCCAGCAGTTCCCCCGGACTAGCGGGGACCTACGAGCAGTACTTC
.	.	TRBV18	TRBJ2-5	CASSSMDTQETQYF	TGTGCCAGCTCAAGCATGGACACCCAAGAGACCCAGTACTTC